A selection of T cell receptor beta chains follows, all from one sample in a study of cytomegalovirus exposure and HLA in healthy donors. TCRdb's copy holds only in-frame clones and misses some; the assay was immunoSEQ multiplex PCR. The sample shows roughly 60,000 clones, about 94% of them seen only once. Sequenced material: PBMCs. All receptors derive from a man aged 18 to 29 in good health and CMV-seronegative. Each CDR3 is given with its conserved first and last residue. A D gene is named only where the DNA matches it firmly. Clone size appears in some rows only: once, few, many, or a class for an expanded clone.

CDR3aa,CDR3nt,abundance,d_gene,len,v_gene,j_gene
CASSLAANYGYTF,TGTGCCAGCAGCTTGGCAGCTAACTATGGCTACACCTTC,NA,NA,13,TRBV11-2,TRBJ1-2
CASSNPGEYEQYF,TGTGCCAGCAGCAACCCCGGTGAGTACGAGCAGTACTTC,NA,NA,13,TRBV7-2,TRBJ2-7
CASAQGAEQYF,TGTGCCAGCGCCCAAGGGGCCGAGCAGTACTTC,NA,NA,11,TRBV27,TRBJ2-7
CASSLVGTSPGELFF,TGTGCCAGCAGCTTAGTTGGTACATCGCCCGGGGAGCTGTTTTTT,NA,NA,15,TRBV7-9,TRBJ2-2
CASSPGTSAYEQYF,TGCGCCAGCAGCCCGGGGACTAGCGCCTACGAGCAGTACTTC,NA,TRBD2,14,TRBV5-1,TRBJ2-7
CASSPPSTRETQYF,TGTGCCAGCTCACCACCGAGCACTCGAGAGACCCAGTACTTC,NA,NA,14,TRBV18,TRBJ2-5
CATSRDGRNTEAFF,TGTGCCACCAGCAGAGATGGCAGGAACACTGAAGCTTTCTTT,few,NA,14,TRBV15,TRBJ1-1
CASSMGGSSYNEQFF,TGTGCCAGTAGTATGGGTGGGAGCTCCTACAATGAGCAGTTCTTC,NA,NA,15,TRBV19,TRBJ2-1
CASSFGSFIASGEQYF,TGTGCCAGCAGCTTTGGGTCCTTCATCGCTTCGGGCGAGCAGTACTTC,NA,NA,16,TRBV5-8,TRBJ2-7
CASSITGSKNIQYF,TGTGCCAGTAGTATTACAGGGAGTAAAAACATTCAGTACTTC,NA,NA,14,TRBV19,TRBJ2-4
CASSLVDRQLNQPQHF,TGTGCCAGCAGCTTAGTAGACAGGCAACTCAATCAGCCCCAGCATTTT,NA,NA,16,TRBV7-2,TRBJ1-5
CSVVGGDAEAFF,TGCAGCGTTGTCGGCGGGGACGCTGAAGCTTTCTTT,NA,NA,12,TRBV29-1,TRBJ1-1
CASSRGLGGRETQYF,TGTGCCAGCAGCCGGGGACTAGGGGGTCGGGAGACCCAGTACTTC,NA,TRBD2,15,TRBV7-8,TRBJ2-5